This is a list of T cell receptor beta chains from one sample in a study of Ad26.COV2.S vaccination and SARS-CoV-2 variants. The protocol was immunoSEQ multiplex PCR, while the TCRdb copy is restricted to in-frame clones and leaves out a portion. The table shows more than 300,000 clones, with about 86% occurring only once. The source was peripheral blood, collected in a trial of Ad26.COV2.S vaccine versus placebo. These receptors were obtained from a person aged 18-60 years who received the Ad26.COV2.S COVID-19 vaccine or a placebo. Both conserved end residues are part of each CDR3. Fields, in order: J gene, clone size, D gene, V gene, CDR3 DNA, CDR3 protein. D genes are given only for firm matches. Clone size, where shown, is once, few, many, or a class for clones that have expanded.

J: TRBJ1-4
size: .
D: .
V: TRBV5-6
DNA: TGTGCCAGCGGACGTACTAATGAAAAACTGTTTTTT
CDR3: CASGRTNEKLFF

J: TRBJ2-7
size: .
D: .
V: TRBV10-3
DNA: TGTGCCATCAGTGAATTCGGAAATGGCCCAGGGGGGTACGAGCAGTACTTC
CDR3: CAISEFGNGPGGYEQYF

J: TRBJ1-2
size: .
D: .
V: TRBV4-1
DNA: TGCGCCAGCAGCCAAGCAGACCCCGTTCCCCTTGGCTACACCTTC
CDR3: CASSQADPVPLGYTF

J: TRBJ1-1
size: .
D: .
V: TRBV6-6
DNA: TGTGCCAGCAGCCATGTCGGGGGGCGAAAAGCTTTCTTT
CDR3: CASSHVGGRKAFF

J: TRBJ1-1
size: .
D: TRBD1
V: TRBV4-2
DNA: TGTGCCAGCAGCCACGGACGGACAGGGGGGACTGAAGCTTTCTTT
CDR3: CASSHGRTGGTEAFF

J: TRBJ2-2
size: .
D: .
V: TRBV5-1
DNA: TGCGCCAGCAGCTTGGGGCCCCGCCCAACCGGGGAGCTGTTTTTT
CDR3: CASSLGPRPTGELFF

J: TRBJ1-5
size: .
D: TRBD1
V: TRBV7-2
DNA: TGTGCCAGCAGCATCAGGGGGCTGAGCAATCAGCCCCAGCATTTT
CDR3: CASSIRGLSNQPQHF

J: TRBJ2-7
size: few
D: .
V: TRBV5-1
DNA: TGCGCCAGCAGCTTGCGAACGGACTCCTACGAGCAGTACTTC
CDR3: CASSLRTDSYEQYF

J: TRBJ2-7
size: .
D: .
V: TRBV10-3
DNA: TGTGCCATCAGTGAGTCTCGGCCGGCCCTAAGCGAGCAGTACTTC
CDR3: CAISESRPALSEQYF

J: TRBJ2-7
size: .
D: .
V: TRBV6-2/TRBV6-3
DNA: TGTGCCAGCAGTTACTCCGGGACCTCGAAGTTGAAGCAGTACTTC
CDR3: CASSYSGTSKLKQYF

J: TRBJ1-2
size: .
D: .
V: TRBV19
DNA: TGTGCCAGTTCGAGCCCGACAGTCCCTGGGATGTATGGCTACACCTTC
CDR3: CASSSPTVPGMYGYTF

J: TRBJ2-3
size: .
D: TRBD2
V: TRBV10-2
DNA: TGCGCCAGCAGTGAGTCGATGAGCGGGGGCGGCACAGATACGCAGTATTTT
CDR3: CASSESMSGGGTDTQYF

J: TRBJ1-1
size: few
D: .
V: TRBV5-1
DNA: TGCGCCAGCAGCCTAGCGACAGTCTTGAACACTGAAGCTTTCTTT
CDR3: CASSLATVLNTEAFF

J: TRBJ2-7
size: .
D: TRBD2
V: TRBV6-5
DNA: TGTGCCAGCAGTTTTAAGCGGGGGCCGTCCTACGAGCAGTACTTC
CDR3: CASSFKRGPSYEQYF

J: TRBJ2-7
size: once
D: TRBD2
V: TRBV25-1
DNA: TGTGCCAGCAGTTTAGCGGGGGCAGAGTACTTC
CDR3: CASSLAGAEYF

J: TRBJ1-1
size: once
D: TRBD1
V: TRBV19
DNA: TGTGCCAGTAGGACAGGGTCGGTCCGCATGAACACTGAAGCTTTCTTT
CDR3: CASRTGSVRMNTEAFF

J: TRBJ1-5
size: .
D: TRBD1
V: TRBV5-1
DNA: TGCGCCAGCAGCTTGGACAGGGGAGGTCAGCCCCAGCATTTT
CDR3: CASSLDRGGQPQHF

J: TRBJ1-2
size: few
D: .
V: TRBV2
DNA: TGTGCCAGCAGTGTCAACGGACAGATTAACTATGGCTACACCTTC
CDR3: CASSVNGQINYGYTF

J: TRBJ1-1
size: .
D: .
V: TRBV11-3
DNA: TGTGCCAGCAGCTCGGGAAACAGGGTCGCTGAAGCTTTCTTT
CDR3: CASSSGNRVAEAFF

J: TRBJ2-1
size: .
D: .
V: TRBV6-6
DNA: TGTGCCAGCAGGACGTGGGGGGGCGAGCAGTTCTTC
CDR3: CASRTWGGEQFF

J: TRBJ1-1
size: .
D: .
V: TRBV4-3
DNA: TGCGCCAGCAGCTCACAGGGAATCAGCACTGAAGCTTTCTTT
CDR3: CASSSQGISTEAFF

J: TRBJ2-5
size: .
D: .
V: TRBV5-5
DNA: TGTGCCAGCAGCTTGGCGGTTTGGGGAGAGACCCAGTACTTC
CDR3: CASSLAVWGETQYF

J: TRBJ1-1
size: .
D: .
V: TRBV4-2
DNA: TGTGCCAGCAGCCAACCCTCCGGGGGAGGCACTGAAGCTTTCTTT
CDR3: CASSQPSGGGTEAFF

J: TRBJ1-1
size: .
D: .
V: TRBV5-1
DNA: TGCGCCAGCAGCATTGGGGGGGACACTGAAGCTTTCTTT
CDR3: CASSIGGDTEAFF

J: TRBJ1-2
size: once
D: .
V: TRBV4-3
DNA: TGCGCCAGCAGCCAAGAGGGCACCCGTATGAATGGCTACACCTTC
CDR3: CASSQEGTRMNGYTF

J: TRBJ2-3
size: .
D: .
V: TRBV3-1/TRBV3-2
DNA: TGTGCCAGCAGCCAAGAGCCCGGGGGCCGAGTAGGGTCAGATACGCAGTATTTT
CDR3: CASSQEPGGRVGSDTQYF

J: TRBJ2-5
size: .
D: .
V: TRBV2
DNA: TGTGCCAGCAGTGGAGGACAGAGGGAGACCCAGTACTTC
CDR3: CASSGGQRETQYF

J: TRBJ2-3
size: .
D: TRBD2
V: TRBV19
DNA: TGTGCCAGTAGTCACCTTAGCGGGGGGGCCGTTGATACGCAGTATTTT
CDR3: CASSHLSGGAVDTQYF

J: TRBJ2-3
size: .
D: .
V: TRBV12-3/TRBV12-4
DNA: TGTGCCAGCAGTTTAAGCGGCAATACGCAGTATTTT
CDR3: CASSLSGNTQYF

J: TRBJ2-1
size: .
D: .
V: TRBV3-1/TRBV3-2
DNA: TGTGCCAGCAGCCAAGGGGGACCCTGGGACGATGAGCAGTTCTTC
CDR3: CASSQGGPWDDEQFF

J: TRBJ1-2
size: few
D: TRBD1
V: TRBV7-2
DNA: TGTGCCAGCAGCCCCCGAGGAGGGGGCGACTATGGCTACACCTTC
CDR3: CASSPRGGGDYGYTF

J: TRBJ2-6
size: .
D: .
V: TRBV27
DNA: TGTGCCAGCAGTTTGAGCTCTGGGGCCAACGTCCTGACTTTC
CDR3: CASSLSSGANVLTF

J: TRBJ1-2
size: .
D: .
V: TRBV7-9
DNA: TGTGCCAGCAGCTCCGAACCAGCTTATGGCTACACCTTC
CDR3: CASSSEPAYGYTF

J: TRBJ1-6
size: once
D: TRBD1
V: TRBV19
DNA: TGTGCCAGTAGTCCAACTGCTCGGGACAGGTCACTAGGCTCCTATAATTCACCCCTCCACTTT
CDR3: CASSPTARDRSLGSYNSPLHF

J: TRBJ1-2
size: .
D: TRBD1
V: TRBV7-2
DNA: TGTGCCAGCAGCCGGACAGGGAACTATGGCTACACCTTC
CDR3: CASSRTGNYGYTF

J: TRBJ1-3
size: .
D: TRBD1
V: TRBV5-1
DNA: TGCGCCAGCAGCTTGGCCGGGACAGGCTCTGGAAACACCATATATTTT
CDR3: CASSLAGTGSGNTIYF

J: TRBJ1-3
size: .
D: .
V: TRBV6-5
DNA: TGTGCCAGCAGTTACTCAGTCAGCTCTGGAAACACCATATATTTT
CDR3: CASSYSVSSGNTIYF

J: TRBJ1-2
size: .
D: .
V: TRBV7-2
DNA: TGTGCCAGCAGCTTAGGGACCATATCTAACTATGGCTACACCTTC
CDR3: CASSLGTISNYGYTF

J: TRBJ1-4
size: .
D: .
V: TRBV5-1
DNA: TGCGCCAGCAGCAAGGGATTTAGTGATGAAAAACTGTTTTTT
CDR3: CASSKGFSDEKLFF

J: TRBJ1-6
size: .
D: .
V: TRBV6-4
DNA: TGTGCCAGCACCTCTCCGGAGCCTAATTCACCCCTCCACTTT
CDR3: CASTSPEPNSPLHF

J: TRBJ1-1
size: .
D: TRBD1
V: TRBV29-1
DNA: TGCAGCGCGCCACAAGGGGGCCTGGGCACTGAAGCTTTCTTT
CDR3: CSAPQGGLGTEAFF

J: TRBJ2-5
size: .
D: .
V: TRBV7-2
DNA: TGTGCCAGCAGCATCCAGACAGGAGGGTACCAAGAGACCCAGTACTTC
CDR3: CASSIQTGGYQETQYF

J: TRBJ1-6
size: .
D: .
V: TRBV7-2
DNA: TGTGCCAGCAGCTCCCAGGGCCCCTATAATTCACCCCTCCACTTT
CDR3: CASSSQGPYNSPLHF

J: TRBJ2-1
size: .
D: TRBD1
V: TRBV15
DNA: TGTGCCACCAGCAGAGGATGGGGACAGGGGGCCTACAATGAGCAGTTCTTC
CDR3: CATSRGWGQGAYNEQFF

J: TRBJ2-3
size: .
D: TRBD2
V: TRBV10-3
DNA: TGTGCCATCAGTGAGATCGGCGGTGGACTAGCGGGTGAAACCCAGTATTTT
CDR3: CAISEIGGGLAGETQYF

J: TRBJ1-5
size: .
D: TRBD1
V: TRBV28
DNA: TGTGCCAGCAGTGCTCTCCCGGGACAGGGATTCAATCAGCCCCAGCATTTT
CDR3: CASSALPGQGFNQPQHF

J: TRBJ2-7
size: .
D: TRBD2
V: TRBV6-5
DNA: TGTGCCAGCAGTCTACTCGCGGGGGGGGCCTACGAGCAGTACTTC
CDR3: CASSLLAGGAYEQYF

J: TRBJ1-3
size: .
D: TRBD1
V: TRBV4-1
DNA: TGCGCCAGCAGCCAAGATGGATGGGACAGGGCGCGTACCATATATTTT
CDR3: CASSQDGWDRARTIYF

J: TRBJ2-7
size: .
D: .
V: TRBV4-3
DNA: TGCGCCAGCAGCCAAGATCGGGGCCACGAGCAGTACTTC
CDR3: CASSQDRGHEQYF

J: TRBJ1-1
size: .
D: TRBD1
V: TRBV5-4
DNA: TGTGCCAGCAGCTTCCCGGGACAGGGGTCCACTGAAGCTTTCTTT
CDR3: CASSFPGQGSTEAFF

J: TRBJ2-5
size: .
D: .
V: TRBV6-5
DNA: TGTGCCAGCAGTTACGGTGGAGTAAAAGAGACCCAGTACTTC
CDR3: CASSYGGVKETQYF